This T cell receptor beta chain appears in the sequencing data of a study of lymphopenia after photon versus proton radiotherapy. General observations from the study: Better survival with proton therapy was suggested as possible, not demonstrated. A bigger post-nadir fall in TCR diversity correlated inversely with survival time in deceased patients.

This CDR3 comprises 14 residues. The germline V gene encodes CDR1 SGHNT and CDR2 YYREEE (reference sequence). Trimming took 4 bases from V and 1 from J, leaving 12 bases between them. The data were produced by immunoSEQ multiplex PCR, yet TCRdb's version contains in-frame clones alone and is incomplete. Here the sample spans tens of thousands of clones, roughly 84% being singletons. Concerning this clone: No antigen is known for it.

Here the sequenced sample was peripheral blood, taken from a patient treated with proton-based radiotherapy. The rearrangement joins TRBV5-4 to TRBJ2-7; D is ambiguous. This TCR was sampled from a man aged 55 to 69 with pancreatic cancer. The CDR3 is CASSNPTRSYEQYF. The CDR3, as DNA: TGTGCCAGCAGCAACCCGACACGTTCCTACGAGCAGTACTTC.